Presented here are 2 T cell receptor beta chains from one specimen sequenced in a study of shared clonotypes between healthy human individuals. Positive CCR7 selection of CD45RO-negative cells yielded the naive CD8 cells, and terminally differentiated effector memory CD45RA+ cells were excluded. Only in-frame clones appear in the TCRdb table, and some are missing; sequencing was by immunoSEQ multiplex PCR. The sample holds more than 550,000 clones, 92% seen once. The sequencing sample was made of naive CD8+ T cells sorted from blood. The origin of the receptors is a man between 25 and 39 years old in good health.

The chain carries TRBV6-1 and TRBJ2-7, with 7 nucleotides matching TRBD1. The V segment lost 9 bases and the J segment 0 bases; nucleotides outside the gene matches: 5. Germline values: CDR1 MNHNS, CDR2 SASEGT. The length of the CDR3 is 13 residues. The CDR3 reads CASRQGSSYEQYF. CDR3 bases: TGTGCCAGTAGACAGGGAAGCTCCTACGAGCAGTACTTC.

The genes are TRBV29-1 and TRBJ2-2; 12 nucleotides agree with TRBD1. CDR3 length: 16 residues. J lost 7 bases, V lost 4 bases, and 10 bases had no gene match. The germline V gene encodes CDR1 SQVTM and CDR2 ANQGSEA. DNA of the CDR3: TGCAGCGTTGGGTTAAGGGGACAGGGGGCTTTCGGGGAGCTGTTTTTT. Protein: CSVGLRGQGAFGELFF.